A selection of T cell receptor beta chains follows, all from one sample in a study of blood T cell repertoires in COVID-19. Using immunoSEQ multiplex PCR, the repertoire was profiled, and TCRdb retains in-frame clones only, with some absent. The repertoire includes 75,000 or so clones, around 90% of them detected once, and approximately 30% sits in the top ten. Sequencing used peripheral blood. These TCRs come from a man aged 50-60 years with acute or convalescent COVID-19. Each CDR3 is given with its conserved first and last residue. The D gene is left open where the match is weak. Only some rows state a clone size, as once, few, many or a class for expanded clones.

CDR3aa | CDR3nt | v_gene | abundance | j_gene | d_gene
CAWSPGGNEKLFF | TGTGCCTGGAGTCCGGGGGGCAATGAAAAACTGTTTTTT | TRBV30 | once | TRBJ1-4 | -
CASSQTGQVSGNTIYF | TGTGCCAGCTCACAAACCGGACAGGTCTCTGGAAACACCATATATTTT | TRBV18 | once | TRBJ1-3 | TRBD1
CASSRQATYEQYF | TGTGCCAGCAGCAGACAGGCCACCTACGAGCAGTACTTC | TRBV27 | - | TRBJ2-7 | -
CASSLAVQEPDTQYF | TGCGCCAGCAGCTTGGCGGTACAGGAACCAGATACGCAGTATTTT | TRBV5-1 | - | TRBJ2-3 | -
CASSSRQQGVAFF | TGTGCCAGCAGTTCACGACAACAGGGGGTAGCTTTCTTT | TRBV7-2 | - | TRBJ1-1 | TRBD1
CASSIITESTDTQYF | TGCGCCAGCAGCATTATCACGGAGAGCACAGATACGCAGTATTTT | TRBV5-1 | few | TRBJ2-3 | -
CASSSWEGTNSPLHF | TGCGCCAGCAGCTCGTGGGAGGGTACCAATTCACCCCTCCACTTT | TRBV5-1 | - | TRBJ1-6 | -
CASSEGTGKNTF | TGTGCCAGCAGTGAAGGGACAGGGAAAAACACCTTC | TRBV6-1 | - | TRBJ1-2 | TRBD1
CASSRTGFSGNTIYF | TGTGCCAGCAGTCGGACTGGGTTCTCTGGAAACACCATATATTTT | TRBV6-5 | - | TRBJ1-3 | -
CASSFLGGTYNSPLHF | TGTGCCAGCAGCTTTCTGGGGGGAACCTATAATTCACCCCTCCACTTT | TRBV5-5 | - | TRBJ1-6 | -
CASSGTFDRRANYGYTF | TGTGCCAGCAGTGGAACATTTGACAGGCGAGCTAACTATGGCTACACCTTC | TRBV6-1 | - | TRBJ1-2 | -
CASSAGQKTVPEAFF | TGTGCCAGCAGCGCAGGCCAGAAGACGGTTCCTGAAGCTTTCTTT | TRBV11-2 | - | TRBJ1-1 | -
CASSRDHRGTHGYTF | TGTGCCAGCAGCCGAGACCACCGAGGGACACATGGCTACACCTTC | TRBV14 | - | TRBJ1-2 | -
CASSVGGRSNQPQHF | TGTGCCAGCAGCGTCGGGGGGCGTAGCAATCAGCCCCAGCATTTT | TRBV9 | - | TRBJ1-5 | -
CASSPQPSTGELFF | TGTGCCAGCAGCCCCCAACCTAGCACCGGGGAGCTGTTTTTT | TRBV7-3 | - | TRBJ2-2 | -
CASGSRLSYEQYF | TGTGCCAGCGGTTCGAGGTTATCCTACGAGCAGTACTTC | TRBV2 | - | TRBJ2-7 | -
CASSLGFQDNYGYTF | TGTGCCAGCAGCTTAGGGTTCCAGGATAACTATGGCTACACCTTC | TRBV7-2 | - | TRBJ1-2 | -
CASSLGQGNYGYTF | TGCGCCAGCAGCTTGGGCCAGGGTAACTATGGCTACACCTTC | TRBV5-1 | - | TRBJ1-2 | -
CASGQGYGYTF | TGTGCCAGCGGACAGGGATATGGCTACACCTTC | TRBV19 | - | TRBJ1-2 | TRBD1
CAWGRLHTDTQYF | TGTGCCTGGGGGAGGCTTCACACAGATACGCAGTATTTT | TRBV30 | - | TRBJ2-3 | -
CASGKDSPNTGELFF | TGTGCTAGTGGTAAAGACAGCCCGAACACCGGGGAGCTGTTTTTT | TRBV12-5 | - | TRBJ2-2 | -
CAISGTGNPLQPQHF | TGTGCCATCAGCGGAACAGGGAACCCTCTACAGCCCCAGCATTTT | TRBV10-3 | - | TRBJ1-5 | -
CASSLSGTKQETQYF | TGCGCCAGCAGCCTAAGCGGGACTAAACAAGAGACCCAGTACTTC | TRBV5-1 | - | TRBJ2-5 | TRBD2
CASGGQPKSYTF | TGTGCCAGCGGGGGACAGCCTAAGAGCTACACCTTC | TRBV28 | - | TRBJ1-2 | TRBD1
CAWSWRVNTDTQYF | TGTGCCTGGAGTTGGAGGGTAAACACAGATACGCAGTATTTT | TRBV30 | - | TRBJ2-3 | -
CASSFGGRDTEAFF | TGTGCCAGCAGCTTTGGCGGCAGGGACACTGAAGCTTTCTTT | TRBV7-9 | - | TRBJ1-1 | -
CASSLAWTGANEQFF | TGCGCCAGCAGCTTGGCCTGGACAGGGGCCAATGAGCAGTTCTTC | TRBV5-1 | once | TRBJ2-1 | TRBD1
CASSLQGGSYEQYF | TGTGCCAGCAGCTTGCAGGGGGGCTCCTACGAGCAGTACTTC | TRBV5-6 | - | TRBJ2-7 | -
CASSAGDSYGYTF | TGTGCCAGCAGTGCAGGGGACAGCTATGGCTACACCTTC | TRBV6-4 | - | TRBJ1-2 | TRBD1
CASSQSNRGFNQPQHF | TGCGCCAGCAGTCAATCCAACAGGGGTTTCAATCAGCCCCAGCATTTT | TRBV23-1 | - | TRBJ1-5 | TRBD1
CASSLAVGAGQETQYF | TGCGCCAGCAGCTTGGCCGTTGGGGCTGGGCAAGAGACCCAGTACTTC | TRBV5-1 | - | TRBJ2-5 | -
CASSRGRFQPQHF | TGTGCCAGCAGCCGGGGGCGGTTTCAGCCCCAGCATTTT | TRBV3-1/TRBV3-2 | - | TRBJ1-5 | -
CASSQRTSGIAGTQYF | TGTGCCAGCAGCCAGAGGACTAGCGGGATAGCAGGGACGCAGTATTTT | TRBV3-1/TRBV3-2 | - | TRBJ2-3 | TRBD2
CASSKGQVLSYEQYF | TGTGCCAGCAGCAAGGGACAGGTACTCTCCTACGAGCAGTACTTC | TRBV7-2 | - | TRBJ2-7 | TRBD1
CASSLRTGVLGGGYTF | TGTGCCAGCAGCTTAAGGACAGGGGTTCTCGGAGGTGGCTACACCTTC | TRBV7-9 | - | TRBJ1-2 | TRBD1
CASRDTGTVAGELFF | TGTGCCAGTAGAGACACCGGGACAGTGGCCGGGGAGCTGTTTTTT | TRBV19 | - | TRBJ2-2 | TRBD1
CASSWTRDTYEQYF | TGCGCCAGCAGCTGGACCCGGGACACTTACGAGCAGTACTTC | TRBV5-1 | - | TRBJ2-7 | -
CASSGGTGDSTEAFF | TGCGCCAGCAGCGGCGGGACAGGGGATTCGACTGAAGCTTTCTTT | TRBV5-1 | - | TRBJ1-1 | TRBD1
CASNTQRRDLSGNTIYF | TGTGCCAGCAACACACAGAGGAGGGACCTGTCTGGAAACACCATATATTTT | TRBV6-4 | - | TRBJ1-3 | -
CASSYGLSYEQYF | TGTGCCAGCAGTTACGGGCTCTCCTACGAGCAGTACTTC | TRBV6-2/TRBV6-3 | few | TRBJ2-7 | -
CASSLLQAGYTF | TGTGCCAGCAGCTTATTACAGGCTGGCTACACCTTC | TRBV7-9 | - | TRBJ1-2 | -
CASSSRGGGRLEQYF | TGCGCCAGCAGCTCGCGTGGCGGGGGCCGCTTGGAGCAGTACTTC | TRBV4-1 | - | TRBJ2-7 | -
CASSLAPPGYEQYF | TGTGCCAGCAGCTTAGCTCCTCCAGGGTACGAGCAGTACTTC | TRBV7-9 | - | TRBJ2-7 | -
CASSPGEGWNTQYF | TGTGCCAGCAGCCCGGGGGAGGGGTGGAATACGCAGTATTTT | TRBV9 | - | TRBJ2-3 | TRBD2
CASSLGQGFTEAFF | TGTGCCAGCAGCCTTGGACAGGGCTTCACTGAAGCTTTCTTT | TRBV7-9 | - | TRBJ1-1 | TRBD1
CSVHRDRGPTNYGYTF | TGCAGCGTTCACCGGGACAGGGGACCGACTAACTATGGCTACACCTTC | TRBV29-1 | - | TRBJ1-2 | TRBD1
CASSLDSNSDGYTF | TGCGCCAGCAGCTTGGATTCCAATTCAGATGGCTACACCTTC | TRBV5-1 | - | TRBJ1-2 | -
CASLTGANTGELFF | TGTGCCAGCCTGACAGGGGCGAACACCGGGGAGCTGTTTTTT | TRBV18 | once | TRBJ2-2 | TRBD1
CASSMLARADEQYF | TGTGCCAGTAGTATGTTAGCCAGGGCGGACGAGCAGTACTTC | TRBV19 | - | TRBJ2-7 | -
CATGPRDTNTGELFF | TGTGCCACCGGCCCCCGGGACACCAACACCGGGGAGCTGTTTTTT | TRBV24-1 | - | TRBJ2-2 | -